The T cell receptor beta chain described here comes from a study of T-cell memory formation after mild COVID-19. Germline V gene sequence: CDR1 KGHSH, CDR2 LQKENI. Between the trimmed V and J ends, which lost 4 bases and 0 bases, there was a span of 13 bases. There are 16 residues in the CDR3. TCRdb recomputed calls from the 5' RACE reads with MiXCR, one row per CDR3 protein. The sample gives under 250,000 distinct CDR3 sequences, just over 15% of which show up once; less than 2.5% is in the top ten. This sequence originates from an adult woman who had mild COVID-19 (a few samples of this study predate the infection). Cell type and time point are not known. Input material: PBMCs or a T cell subset sorted from them (not recorded which). This rearrangement joins TRBV18 to TRBJ2-1; a weak D match, TRBD1 (6 bases). CDR3 amino acids: CASSLDSISSYNEQFF. CDR3 DNA sequence: TGTGCCAGCTCACTGGACAGTATTAGCTCCTACAATGAGCAGTTCTTC.